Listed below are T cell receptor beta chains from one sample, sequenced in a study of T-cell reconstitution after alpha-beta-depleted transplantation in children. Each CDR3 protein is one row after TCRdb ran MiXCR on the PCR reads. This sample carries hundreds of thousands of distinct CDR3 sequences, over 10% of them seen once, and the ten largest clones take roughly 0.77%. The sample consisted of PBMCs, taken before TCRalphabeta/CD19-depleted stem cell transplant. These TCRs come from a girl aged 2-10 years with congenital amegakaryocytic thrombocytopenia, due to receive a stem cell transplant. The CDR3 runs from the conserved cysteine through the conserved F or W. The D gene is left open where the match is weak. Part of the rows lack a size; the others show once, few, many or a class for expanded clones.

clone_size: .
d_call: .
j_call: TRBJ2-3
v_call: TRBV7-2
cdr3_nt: TGTGCCAGCAGCCCCTTGGGGGGTTTGGATACGCAGTATTTT
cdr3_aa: CASSPLGGLDTQYF

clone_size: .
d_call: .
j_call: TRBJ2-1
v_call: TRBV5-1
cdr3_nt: TGCGCCAGCCAACCTAGCGCAACGGGGGTGAATGAGCAGTTCTTC
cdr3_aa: CASQPSATGVNEQFF

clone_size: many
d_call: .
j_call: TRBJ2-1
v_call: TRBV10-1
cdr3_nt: TGCGCCAGCAGTGGGAACTTTCCCTCCTACAATGAGCAGTTCTTC
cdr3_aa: CASSGNFPSYNEQFF

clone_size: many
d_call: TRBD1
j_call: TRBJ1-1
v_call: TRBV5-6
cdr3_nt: TGTGCCAGCAGAATGGACAGGGGCTGGGTTGAGAACACTGAAGCTTTCTTT
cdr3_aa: CASRMDRGWVENTEAFF

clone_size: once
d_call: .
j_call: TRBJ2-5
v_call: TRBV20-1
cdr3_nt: TGCAGTCCCCGGGCCTCAGGAGTGGAGACCCAGTCCTTC
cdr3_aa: CSPRASGVETQSF

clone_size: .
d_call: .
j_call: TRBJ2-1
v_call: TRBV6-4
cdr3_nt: TGTGCCAGCAGTGACCGGGACGGTTCCTACAATGAGCAGTTCTTC
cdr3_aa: CASSDRDGSYNEQFF

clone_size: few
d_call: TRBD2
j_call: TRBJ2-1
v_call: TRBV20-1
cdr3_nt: TGCAGTGCGAGGGGGCCGACTAGCGGGAGTGAAAATGAGCAGTTCTTC
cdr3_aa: CSARGPTSGSENEQFF

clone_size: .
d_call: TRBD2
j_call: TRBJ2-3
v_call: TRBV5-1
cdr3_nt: TGCGCCAGCAGCTTGGAGTCTAGCGGGAGCACAGATACGCAGTATTTT
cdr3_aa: CASSLESSGSTDTQYF

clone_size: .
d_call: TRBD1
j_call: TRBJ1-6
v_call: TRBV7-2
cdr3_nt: TGTGCCAGCAGCATCCGCCCGGGGACAGTCAATTCACCCCTCCACTTT
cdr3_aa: CASSIRPGTVNSPLHF

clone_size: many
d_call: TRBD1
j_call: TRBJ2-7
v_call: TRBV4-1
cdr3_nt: TGCGCCAGCAGCCACCCCTACGGGACAGAGAGCTCCTACGAGCAGTACTTC
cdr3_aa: CASSHPYGTESSYEQYF

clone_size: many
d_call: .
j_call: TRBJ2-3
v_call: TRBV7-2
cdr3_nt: TGTGCCAGCAGCTTAGCCGCTCTACCGGGACCATACACAGATACGCAGTATTTT
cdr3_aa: CASSLAALPGPYTDTQYF

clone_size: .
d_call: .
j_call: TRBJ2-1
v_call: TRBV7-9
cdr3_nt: TGTGCCAGCAGCTTACTTCGGCCCCAGGAGCAGTTCTTC
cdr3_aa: CASSLLRPQEQFF

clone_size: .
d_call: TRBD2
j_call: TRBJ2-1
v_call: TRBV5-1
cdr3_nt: TGCGCCAGCAGCCCGCTAGCGGGAGATCCAGTTGGATCCTACAATGAGCAGTTCTTC
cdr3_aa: CASSPLAGDPVGSYNEQFF

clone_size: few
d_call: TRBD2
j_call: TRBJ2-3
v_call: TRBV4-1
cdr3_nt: TGCGCCAGCAGCCGGGGACTAGCGGGGGGGGTCCCAGATACGCAGTATTTT
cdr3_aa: CASSRGLAGGVPDTQYF

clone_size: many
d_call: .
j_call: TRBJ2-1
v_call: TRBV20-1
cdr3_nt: TGCAGTGCTAGAGTTACGGGGAGCCAAGGGATTGAGCAGTTCTTC
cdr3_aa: CSARVTGSQGIEQFF

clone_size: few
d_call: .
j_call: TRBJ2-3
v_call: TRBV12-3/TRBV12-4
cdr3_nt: TGTGCCAGCAGTTTAGCGGGAGAAATCACAGATACGCAGTATTTT
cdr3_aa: CASSLAGEITDTQYF

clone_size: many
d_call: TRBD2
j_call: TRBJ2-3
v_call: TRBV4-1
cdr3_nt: TGCGCCAGCAGCCAAGGGACTAGTGGGTCGGGTACGCAGTATTTT
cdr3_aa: CASSQGTSGSGTQYF

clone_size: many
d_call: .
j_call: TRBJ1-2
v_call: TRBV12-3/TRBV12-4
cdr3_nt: TGTGCCAGCAGTTTGCTTGGCAGGGGCGGCTATGGCTACACCTTC
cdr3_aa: CASSLLGRGGYGYTF

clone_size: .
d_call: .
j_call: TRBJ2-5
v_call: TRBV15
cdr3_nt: TGTGCCAACAGCAGAGATCATTTGGCCGGGACCAAAGAGACCCAGTACTTC
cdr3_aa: CANSRDHLAGTKETQYF

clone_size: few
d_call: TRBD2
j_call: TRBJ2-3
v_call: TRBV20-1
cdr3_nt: TGCAGTGCTAGAGTTCGGTCTCTAGCGGTTCCAACGCAGTATTTT
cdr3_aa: CSARVRSLAVPTQYF

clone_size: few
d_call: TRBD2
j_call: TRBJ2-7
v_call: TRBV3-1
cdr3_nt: TGTGCCAGCAGCCAAGATCTTTTACTAGCGGGAGACCCCTCCTACGAGCAGTACTTC
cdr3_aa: CASSQDLLLAGDPSYEQYF

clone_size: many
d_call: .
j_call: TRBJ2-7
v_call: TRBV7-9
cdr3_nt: TGTGCCACCGAGCCGGGACGATTGAACGAGCAGTACTTC
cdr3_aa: CATEPGRLNEQYF

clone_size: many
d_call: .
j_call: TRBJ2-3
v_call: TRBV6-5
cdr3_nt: TGTGCCAGCAGTTCTTTTGGGGGTGTCACAGATACGCAGTATTTT
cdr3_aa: CASSSFGGVTDTQYF

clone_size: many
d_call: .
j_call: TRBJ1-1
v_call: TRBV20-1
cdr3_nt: TGCAGTGCTAGGATTATTGGGGGGCATGACACTGAAGCTTTCTTT
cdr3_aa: CSARIIGGHDTEAFF

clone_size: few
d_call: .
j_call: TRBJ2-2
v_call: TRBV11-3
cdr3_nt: TGTGCCAGCAGCGAAGAGAAGTGGGGAAAGGGGACCGGGGAGCTGTTTTTT
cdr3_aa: CASSEEKWGKGTGELFF

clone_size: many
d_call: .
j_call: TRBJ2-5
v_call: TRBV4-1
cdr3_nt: TGCGCCAGCAGCCTGCAAGGAGTAGGGGACTCTCAAGAGACCCAGTACTTC
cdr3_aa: CASSLQGVGDSQETQYF

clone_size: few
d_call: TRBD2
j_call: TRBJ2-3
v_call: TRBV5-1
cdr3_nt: TGCGCCAGCAGCGAACCGACTAGCGGGAGACCAGATACGCAGTATTTT
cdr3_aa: CASSEPTSGRPDTQYF

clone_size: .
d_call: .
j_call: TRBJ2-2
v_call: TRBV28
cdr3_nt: TGTGCCAGCAGTCTCTCACTAGGGAACACCGGGGAGCTGTTTTTT
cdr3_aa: CASSLSLGNTGELFF

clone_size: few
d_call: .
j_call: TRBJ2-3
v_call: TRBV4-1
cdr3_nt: TGCGCCAGCAGCCGAATTAGCGGCTTCACAGATACGCAGTATTTT
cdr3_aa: CASSRISGFTDTQYF

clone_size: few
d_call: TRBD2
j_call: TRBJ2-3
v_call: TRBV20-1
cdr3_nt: TGCAGTGCTGGGACTAGCGGACCTAGCACAGATACGCAGTATTTT
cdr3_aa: CSAGTSGPSTDTQYF

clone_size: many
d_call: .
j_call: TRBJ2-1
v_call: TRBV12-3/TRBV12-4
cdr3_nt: TGTGCCAGCAGTCAGAGGACCGGGGAGCAGTTCTTC
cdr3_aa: CASSQRTGEQFF

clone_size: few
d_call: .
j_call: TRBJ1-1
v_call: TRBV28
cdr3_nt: TGTGCCAGCAGTTTATTACCGAACACTGAAGCTTTCTTT
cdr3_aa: CASSLLPNTEAFF

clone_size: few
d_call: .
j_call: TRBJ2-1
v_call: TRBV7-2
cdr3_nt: TGTGCCAGCAGCTTAGGCCGGACTCTTTACAATGAGCAGTTCTTC
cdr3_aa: CASSLGRTLYNEQFF

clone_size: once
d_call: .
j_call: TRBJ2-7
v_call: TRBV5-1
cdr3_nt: TGCGCCAGCAGCTTGGCCACGGGAGCCTCCTACGAGCAGTACTTC
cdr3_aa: CASSLATGASYEQYF

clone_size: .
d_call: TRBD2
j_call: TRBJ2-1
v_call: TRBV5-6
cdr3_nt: TGTGCCAGCAGCCCGGGACTAGCGGGAGGACGCAATGAGCAGTTCTTC
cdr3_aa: CASSPGLAGGRNEQFF

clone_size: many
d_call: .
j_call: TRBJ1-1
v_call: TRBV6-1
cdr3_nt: TGTGCCAGCAGTCCTTTTATACGACGGGTGGGGAACACTGAAGCTTTCTTT
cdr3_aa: CASSPFIRRVGNTEAFF

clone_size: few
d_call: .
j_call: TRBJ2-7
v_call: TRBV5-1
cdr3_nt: TGCGCCAGCAGATTACAGCCCGCAACCGACGAGCAGTACTTC
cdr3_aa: CASRLQPATDEQYF

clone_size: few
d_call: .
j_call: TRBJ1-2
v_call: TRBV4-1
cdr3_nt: TGCGCCAGCAGCCAAGTCCGCGACGGGGGGAACGGCTACACCTTC
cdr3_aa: CASSQVRDGGNGYTF

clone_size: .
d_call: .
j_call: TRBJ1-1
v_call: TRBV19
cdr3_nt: TGTGCCAGTAGTATTATTGTGGGTGGAGGGGGAACTACGAACACTGAAGCTTTCTTT
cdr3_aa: CASSIIVGGGGTTNTEAFF

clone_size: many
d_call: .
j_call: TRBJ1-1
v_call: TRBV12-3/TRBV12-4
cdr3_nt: TGTGCCAGCAGTCTGACGGAGGGCCTTGAAGCTTTCTTT
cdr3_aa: CASSLTEGLEAFF

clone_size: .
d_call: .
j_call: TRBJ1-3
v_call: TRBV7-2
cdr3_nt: TGTGCCAGCAGCTTAGTGAGCACTAGCCCGGTATATTTT
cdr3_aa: CASSLVSTSPVYF

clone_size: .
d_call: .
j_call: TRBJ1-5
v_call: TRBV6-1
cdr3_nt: TGTGCCAGCAGACGGACGGATAGCAATCAGCCCCAGCATTTT
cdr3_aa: CASRRTDSNQPQHF

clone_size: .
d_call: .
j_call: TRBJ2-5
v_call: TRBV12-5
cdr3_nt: TGTGCTAGTGGTTTGGTTGAGTTCGGGAAGCCCCAAGAGACCCAGTACTTC
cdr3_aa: CASGLVEFGKPQETQYF

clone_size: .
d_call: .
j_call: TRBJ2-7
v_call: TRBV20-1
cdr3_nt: TGCAGTGCTAGGCGTGAGGGCGGGACTGGAAGCTCCTACGAGCAGTACTTC
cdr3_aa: CSARREGGTGSSYEQYF

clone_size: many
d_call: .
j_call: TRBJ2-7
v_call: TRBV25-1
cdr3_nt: TGTGCCAGCAGTGAATTTGCCGCCACCTACGAGCAGTACTTC
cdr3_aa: CASSEFAATYEQYF

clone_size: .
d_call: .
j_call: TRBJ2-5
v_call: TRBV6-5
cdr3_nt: TGTGCCAGCAGTTCTTATCCCCCAAAGGCCCAGTACTTC
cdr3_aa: CASSSYPPKAQYF

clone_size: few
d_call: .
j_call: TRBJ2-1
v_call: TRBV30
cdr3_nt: TGTGCCTGGAGTGTACTCCCGAATGAGCAGTTCTTC
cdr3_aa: CAWSVLPNEQFF

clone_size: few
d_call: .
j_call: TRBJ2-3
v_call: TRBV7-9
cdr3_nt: TGTGCCAGCAGCTCAAGTAATCGGGGCCCAGATACGCAGTATTTT
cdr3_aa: CASSSSNRGPDTQYF

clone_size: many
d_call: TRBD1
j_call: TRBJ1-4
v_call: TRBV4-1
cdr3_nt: TGCGCCAGCAGCCAACCTTTCAGGGGGCTTAATGAAAAACTGTTTTTT
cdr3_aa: CASSQPFRGLNEKLFF

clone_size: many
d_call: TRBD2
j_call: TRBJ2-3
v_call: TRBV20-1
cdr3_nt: TGCAGTGCTAGTAGATCTAGCGGGAGGGTTTACACAGATACGCAGTATTTT
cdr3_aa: CSASRSSGRVYTDTQYF